This record looks at one T cell receptor (beta chain) sequence and its context. Its antigen is unidentified. The data were obtained in a study of shared clonotypes between healthy human individuals. The study's findings and limits: It was observed that about 5% of naive CD4 clonotypes were shared across a handful of donors.

CDR1 is SGHRS, CDR2 YFSETQ, per germline. V was pared by 4 bases and J by 1 base, with 11 bases between. This CDR3 has 14 amino acids. This table comes from immunoSEQ multiplex PCR, and its TCRdb copy is limited to in-frame clones, with some not included. The table shows 1,100,000 or so clones, with around 78% occurring only once. The sample consisted of memory CD4+ T cells from PBMCs. Specified subset: CD45RA-negative fraction. The chain is built from TRBV5-1 and TRBJ2-5; D perhaps matches TRBD1 (6 bases). This clonotype was obtained from a man aged 18 to 29 in good health. Some clones in this sample may be carry-over from other donors' samples. This chain's CDR3 is CASSVTGSQETQYF. In DNA, the CDR3 is TGCGCCAGCAGCGTCACAGGGAGCCAAGAGACCCAGTACTTC.